A single sample is the source of the 27 T cell receptor beta chains below, sequenced in a study of a mutant IDH1 vaccine in newly diagnosed glioma. TCRdb's table, derived via immunoSEQ multiplex PCR, lists solely in-frame clones and lacks some. The table records roughly 70,000 clones, 84% of them present only once. For these TCRs, the target antigens are not known. The time point denotes: week 23, last vaccination. Vaccine doses each comprised 300 ug of mutant IDH1 20-mer peptide, with topical imiquimod. Sample: PBMCs, taken from a glioma patient whose treatment included an IDH1 peptide vaccine. The source is a young man with glioma.

Only one count was recorded for this clone. The rearrangement uses TRBV5-6 and TRBJ1-2, with TRBD1 matching over 7 bases. CDR1 is SGHDT, CDR2 YYEEEE, per germline. CDR3 length: 13 residues. V shed 4 bases and J 4 bases; nucleotides not matched to a gene: 4. The CDR3 region has the DNA TGTGCCAGCAGCGGACAGGCCTTCTATGGCTACACCTTC. Translated, it gives CASSGQAFYGYTF.

In its sample, this clone was seen a few times. J is TRBJ1-5 and V is TRBV27; no clear D. This CDR3 has 12 residues. Trimming stripped 1 base from V and 7 bases from J, with 5 bases between. CDR1 and CDR2 (germline): MNHEY, SMNVEV (reference sequence). Written as DNA, the CDR3 is TGTGCCAGCAGTTTATTGGGGCAGCCCCAGCATTTT. Amino acid sequence: CASSLLGQPQHF.

The gene calls are TRBV7-8 and TRBJ2-5; tentative D call: TRBD1 (6 bases). Trimming took 6 bases from V and 7 from J, leaving 15 bases between them. The CDR3 runs to 13 residues. In germline, CDR1 is SGHVS, CDR2 FQNEAQ. In DNA form, the CDR3 reads TGTGCCAGCAGACGGGACATTATGGGGACCCAGTACTTC. Translating gives CASRRDIMGTQYF.

The gene calls are TRBV18 and TRBJ1-3; D might be TRBD1 (6 bases). V was trimmed by 0 bases and J by 4 bases, leaving 10 bases between them. CDR1 and CDR2 (germline): KGHSH, LQKENI. The CDR3 loop spans 15 amino acids. CDR3 amino acids: CASSPPGAGGNTIYF. The CDR3 region has the DNA TGTGCCAGCTCACCACCGGGGGCTGGGGGAAACACCATATATTTT.

About this clone: One end of the junction does not line up with germline, which may come from a read error. J is TRBJ2-2 and V is TRBV19, with TRBD2 identical over 8 bases. Germline lookup yields CDR1 LNHDA and CDR2 SQIVND (reference sequence). This CDR3 has 13 amino acids. The CDR3 DNA is TGTGCCAGTAGTATAGACGATAGCGGGACCCCCACTTTT. Its translation is CASSIDDSGTPTF.

V and J are TRBV7-9 and TRBJ1-5, with 12 positions matching TRBD1. In germline, CDR1 is SEHNR, CDR2 FQNEAQ (reference sequence). The CDR3 sequence is 15 residues long. Unmatched junction bases numbered 4, after V lost 5 bases and J lost 5 bases. CDR3 in DNA: TGTGCCAGCAGCCCGGGACAGGGGGCCGATCAGCCCCAGCATTTT. It yields the protein CASSPGQGADQPQHF.

The rearrangement uses TRBV5-1 and TRBJ1-2, with TRBD1 matching over 7 bases. Trimming removed 0 bases from V and 0 bases from J; junction bases left unmatched: 2. From germline, CDR1 is SGHRS and CDR2 YFSETQ. CDR3 length equals 15 residues. CDR3 DNA: TGCGCCAGCAGCTTGGCAGGGGGGGCTAACTATGGCTACACCTTC. Its translation is CASSLAGGANYGYTF.

A few counts support this clone. The chain joins TRBV9 to TRBJ1-5; D possibly corresponds to TRBD1 (6 bases). This CDR3 region has 13 residues. The germline V and J ends were trimmed by 3 bases and 6 bases, with 10 bases remaining between them. CDR1 is SGDLS and CDR2 is YYNGEE in the germline V gene. The DNA for the CDR3 is TGTGCCAGCAGCGCTGAACAGGGTCAGCCCCAGCATTTT. It specifies CASSAEQGQPQHF.

V gene TRBV21-1 combines with J gene TRBJ1-1; TRBD1 was called by the table and not checked on the DNA. TRBV21-1 is noted as a pseudogene. The CDR3 runs to 14 residues. The CDR3 DNA is TGTGCCAGCAGCTCGCCGGGACAGGGAGGTGAAGCTTTCTTT. Amino acids: CASSSPGQGGEAFF.

The chain links TRBV7-2 to TRBJ2-7; the match to TRBD1 covers 8 bases. After removal of 5 bases from V and 1 base from J, the junction contained 7 bases not matched to a gene. Germline V gene lookup returns CDR1 SGHTA and CDR2 FQGNSA. CDR3 length: 15 residues. In nucleotides, the CDR3 is TGTGCCAGCAGCCACGGGGACAGGAGATCCTACGAGCAGTACTTC. As protein: CASSHGDRRSYEQYF. Full variable domain (missing parts from reference TRBV7-2 and TRBJ2-7): GAGVSQSPSNKVTEKGKDVELRCDPISGHTALYWYRQSLGQGLEFLIYFQGNSAPDKSGLPSDRFSAERTGGSVSTLTIQRTQQEDSAVYLCASSHGDRRSYEQYFGPGTRLTVT.

This rearrangement joins TRBV4-3 to TRBJ1-3; weak D call: TRBD1 (6 bases). The CDR3 sequence is 16 residues long. V gave up 0 bases and J gave up 2 bases, with 11 bases separating them. Germline CDR1 is LGHNA and CDR2 is YSLEER. The CDR3 is CASSQDLEGAGNTIYF. The CDR3 coding sequence is TGCGCCAGCAGCCAAGATCTGGAGGGGGCTGGAAACACCATATATTTT.

This clone was seen a few times. The chain is built from TRBV13 and TRBJ1-1, with unresolved D. This CDR3 spans 15 amino acids. V was shortened by 5 bases and J by 4 bases, with 17 bases between the two germline ends. Per germline, CDR1 PRHDT and CDR2 FYEKMQ (reference sequence). This CDR3 is CASSPRPLSGTEAFF. The CDR3, as DNA: TGTGCCAGCAGCCCCAGACCCCTTAGCGGCACTGAAGCTTTCTTT.

The J gene is TRBJ1-1, the V gene TRBV9, with D possibly matching TRBD1 (5 bases). Trimming shortened V by 2 bases and J by 3 bases, and 23 bases separated the two germline ends. The CDR3 runs 18 residues. Germline CDR1 reads SGDLS; CDR2 reads YYNGEE. This chain's CDR3 is CASSVPTGGRPDDTEAFF. CDR3 in DNA: TGTGCCAGCAGCGTGCCTACAGGAGGGAGGCCTGACGACACTGAAGCTTTCTTT.

The chain joins TRBV6-6 to TRBJ2-7; D remains ambiguous. Germline assignment: CDR1 MNHNY and CDR2 SVGAGI (reference sequence). With 7 bases removed from V and 3 bases from J, the gap between germline ends came to 16 bases. The CDR3 runs to 14 residues. The DNA of the CDR3 is TGTGCCAGCACTTTAAAGAACGGAGACTACGAGCAGTACTTC. Its translation: CASTLKNGDYEQYF.

The chain couples TRBV2 to TRBJ1-4, with 7 bases matching TRBD1. V was pared by 3 bases and J by 8 bases, with 9 bases of the junction left unmatched. The CDR3 length is 15 residues. The germline CDR1 and CDR2 sequences are SNHLY and FYNNEI. The CDR3 spells CASSEGTARGEKLFF. In DNA form, the CDR3 reads TGTGCCAGCAGTGAGGGGACAGCCCGTGGGGAAAAACTGTTTTTT.

The rearrangement uses TRBV14 and TRBJ2-1; maybe TRBD2 (6 bases). V gave up 2 bases and J gave up 4 bases, with 12 bases separating them. The CDR3 loop spans 15 amino acids. In germline, CDR1 is SGHDN, CDR2 FVKESK. The CDR3 DNA sequence: TGTGCCAGCAGCCAACTAGCGAATCGGTACAATGAGCAGTTCTTC. It translates to CASSQLANRYNEQFF.

The chain joins TRBV9 to TRBJ1-1; the D gene is possibly TRBD1 (5 bases). The ends were cut back, 2 bases at V and 5 bases at J, with 16 bases in the middle. Germline CDR1 is SGDLS and CDR2 is YYNGEE. The CDR3 spans 15 residues. The CDR3: CASSVGGAMRTEAFF. Here the CDR3 DNA reads TGTGCCAGCAGCGTCGGAGGGGCGATGCGTACTGAAGCTTTCTTT.

The gene calls are TRBV19 and TRBJ1-5; a weak D match, TRBD1 (5 bases). In germline, CDR1 is LNHDA, CDR2 SQIVND (reference sequence). This CDR3 contains 14 residues. Trimming left V 1 base short and J 7 bases short, with 11 bases between. The CDR3 is CASSIVQGRQPQHF. CDR3 nucleotides: TGTGCCAGTAGTATAGTGCAGGGACGGCAGCCCCAGCATTTT.

The chain uses TRBV27 and TRBJ1-5; D gene ambiguous. V dropped 5 bases and J dropped 6 bases, with 8 bases sitting between them. This CDR3 spans 12 amino acids. Germline CDR1 and CDR2: MNHEY and SMNVEV (reference sequence). CDR3 nucleotides: TGTGCCAGCAGTCTCCTCTCTCAGCCCCAGCATTTT. Amino acids: CASSLLSQPQHF.

This clone is a singleton in its sample. V is TRBV11-2 and J is TRBJ1-2; D may be TRBD1 (5 bases). The CDR3 spans 14 residues. The V gene lost 0 bases and the J gene lost 8 bases, with 13 bases spanning the gap. Germline CDR1 reads SGHAT; CDR2 reads FQNNGV. The CDR3 coding sequence is TGTGCCAGCAGCTTAGAGGAAGGGGTTAGAGGCTACACCTTC. It encodes CASSLEEGVRGYTF.

The chain joins TRBV18 to TRBJ1-1, with 9 bases aligning to TRBD1. Losses at the gene ends were 3 bases for V and 4 bases for J; bases not matched to a gene: 9. There are 16 residues in the CDR3. The germline V gene encodes CDR1 KGHSH and CDR2 LQKENI. CDR3 coding DNA: TGTGCCAGCTCACCCACTCCGACAGGGGGAAGCACTGAAGCTTTCTTT. It codes for CASSPTPTGGSTEAFF.

V usage is TRBV7-2 and J usage is TRBJ2-3; TRBD2 is a possible D gene (5 bases). Looked up from germline, CDR1 is SGHTA and CDR2 is FQGNSA. Between the trimmed V and J ends, which lost 2 bases and 6 bases, there was a span of 27 bases. The CDR3 covers 19 residues. DNA for the CDR3: TGTGCCAGCAGCTTAAATAAGGGTACCTTAGGTGGGAAGCGGGATACGCAGTATTTT. It is translated as CASSLNKGTLGGKRDTQYF.

The V call is TRBV15, the J call TRBJ2-7; D ambiguous. CDR1 is LNHNV and CDR2 is YYDKDF in the germline V gene (reference sequence). Trimming removed 3 bases at V and 2 bases at J, with 17 bases between. There are 16 residues in the CDR3. CDR3 residues: CATSSPTSALAYEQYF. The CDR3 DNA follows: TGTGCCACCAGCAGCCCGACCAGCGCCCTTGCCTACGAGCAGTACTTC. Together with reference TRBV15 and TRBJ2-7, the CDR3 gives the full variable domain: DAMVIQNPRYQVTQFGKPVTLSCSQTLNHNVMYWYQQKSSQAPKLLFHYYDKDFNNEADTPDNFQSRRPNTSFCFLDIRSPGLGDTAMYLCATSSPTSALAYEQYFGPGTRLTVT.

The chain uses TRBV4-2 and TRBJ2-1; 8 nucleotides line up with TRBD2. The ends lost 1 base at V and 4 bases at J; junction bases unmatched: 12. Germline V gene data show CDR1 as LGHNA and CDR2 as YNFKEQ. The CDR3 consists of 18 residues. This CDR3 is CASSQGLLLGTSYNEQFF. Here the CDR3 DNA reads TGTGCCAGCAGCCAAGGTCTCCTCCTCGGGACTAGTTACAATGAGCAGTTCTTC.

The chain carries TRBV28 and TRBJ2-7; TRBD1 aligns across 7 bases. Losses at the gene ends were 6 bases for V and 5 bases for J; bases not matched to a gene: 10. This CDR3 is 14 amino acids long. The germline V gene has CDR1 MDHEN and CDR2 SYDVKM. The CDR3 loop reads CASRSPTGFHEQYF. CDR3 coding DNA: TGTGCCAGCAGGAGCCCGACAGGGTTCCACGAGCAGTACTTC.

This chain connects TRBV18 to TRBJ1-2; D uncertain. V lost 3 bases and J lost 3, with 5 bases in between. CDR3 length: 12 residues. Germline CDR1 KGHSH, CDR2 LQKENI. The CDR3 bases are TGTGCCAGCTCACCCGGGGACTATGGCTACACCTTC. Its translation: CASSPGDYGYTF.

The gene calls are TRBV9 and TRBJ2-1; TRBD2 agrees at 11 bases. There are 19 residues in the CDR3. Germline lookup yields CDR1 SGDLS and CDR2 YYNGEE. V shed 3 bases, J shed 4 bases, and the junction held 15 bases outside the gene matches. The CDR3 spells CASSATTPGLAANYNEQFF. The CDR3 region has the DNA TGTGCCAGCAGCGCGACAACCCCGGGACTAGCGGCGAATTACAATGAGCAGTTCTTC. Based on the CDR3 plus reference TRBV9 and TRBJ2-1, the full variable domain is DSGVTQTPKHLITATGQRVTLRCSPRSGDLSVYWYQQSLDQGLQFLIQYYNGEERAKGNILERFSAQQFPDLHSELNLSSLELGDSALYFCASSATTPGLAANYNEQFFGPGTRLTVL.